These T cell receptor beta chains were read from a single sample in a study of regulatory T cells in long-lasting Graves disease. From the multiplex PCR reads, TCRdb called clonotypes with MiXCR, one entry per CDR3 protein. The sample consists of 600,000 to 800,000 distinct CDR3 sequences, 25% to 30% of them appearing once. Sequenced material: peripheral blood mononuclear cells (PBMCs), taken when the disease was refractory, from a patient treated with antithyroid drugs. The receptors stem from a female donor with Graves disease. CDR3s include the opening cysteine and the closing phenylalanine or tryptophan. The D gene is left open where the match is weak. Not all rows give a size; the values are once, few, many and, for expanded clones, a class.

J gene: TRBJ2-5; clone size: -; CDR3 length: 13; V gene: TRBV6-1; D gene: -; CDR3 protein: CASSREFGETQYF; CDR3 DNA: TGTGCCAGCAGTAGGGAGTTTGGAGAGACCCAGTACTTC
J gene: TRBJ2-4; clone size: -; CDR3 length: 14; V gene: TRBV5-1; D gene: -; CDR3 protein: CASSLVDRSDIQYF; CDR3 DNA: TGCGCCAGCAGCTTGGTAGACAGGTCGGACATTCAGTACTTC
J gene: TRBJ1-2; clone size: -; CDR3 length: 15; V gene: TRBV20-1; D gene: TRBD1; CDR3 protein: CSAMGQDKFRSGYTF; CDR3 DNA: TGCAGTGCAATGGGACAGGACAAATTCCGGAGTGGCTACACCTTC
J gene: TRBJ1-2; clone size: -; CDR3 length: 15; V gene: TRBV3-1; D gene: TRBD1; CDR3 protein: CASSQLGQFRYGYTF; CDR3 DNA: TGTGCCAGCAGCCAGTTGGGACAGTTTCGATATGGCTACACCTTC
J gene: TRBJ1-1; clone size: -; CDR3 length: 15; V gene: TRBV5-1; D gene: -; CDR3 protein: CASSLMGKANTEAFF; CDR3 DNA: TGCGCCAGCAGCTTGATGGGGAAGGCGAACACTGAAGCTTTCTTT
J gene: TRBJ1-1; clone size: -; CDR3 length: 15; V gene: TRBV28; D gene: -; CDR3 protein: CASSLPGYENTEAFF; CDR3 DNA: TGTGCCAGCAGTTTACCCGGGTATGAAAACACTGAAGCTTTCTTT
J gene: TRBJ1-1; clone size: few; CDR3 length: 15; V gene: TRBV20-1; D gene: TRBD1; CDR3 protein: CSARDVGGGGTGAFF; CDR3 DNA: TGCAGTGCTAGAGATGTCGGGGGTGGGGGGACAGGAGCTTTCTTT
J gene: TRBJ1-5; clone size: once; CDR3 length: 14; V gene: TRBV30; D gene: -; CDR3 protein: CAWSAGDRNQPQHF; CDR3 DNA: TGTGCCTGGAGTGCGGGCGATCGCAATCAGCCCCAGCATTTT
J gene: TRBJ1-2; clone size: many; CDR3 length: 16; V gene: TRBV6-2/TRBV6-3; D gene: TRBD1; CDR3 protein: CASSYPDSGQGHGYTF; CDR3 DNA: TGTGCCAGCAGTTACCCAGATTCGGGACAGGGCCATGGCTACACCTTC
J gene: TRBJ1-1; clone size: -; CDR3 length: 12; V gene: TRBV12-3/TRBV12-4; D gene: -; CDR3 protein: CASRTGFTEAFF; CDR3 DNA: TGTGCCAGCAGGACGGGGTTCACTGAAGCTTTCTTT
J gene: TRBJ1-6; clone size: -; CDR3 length: 15; V gene: TRBV2; D gene: -; CDR3 protein: CASSGTTIINSPLHF; CDR3 DNA: TGTGCCAGCAGCGGGACAACTATTATTAATTCACCCCTCCACTTT